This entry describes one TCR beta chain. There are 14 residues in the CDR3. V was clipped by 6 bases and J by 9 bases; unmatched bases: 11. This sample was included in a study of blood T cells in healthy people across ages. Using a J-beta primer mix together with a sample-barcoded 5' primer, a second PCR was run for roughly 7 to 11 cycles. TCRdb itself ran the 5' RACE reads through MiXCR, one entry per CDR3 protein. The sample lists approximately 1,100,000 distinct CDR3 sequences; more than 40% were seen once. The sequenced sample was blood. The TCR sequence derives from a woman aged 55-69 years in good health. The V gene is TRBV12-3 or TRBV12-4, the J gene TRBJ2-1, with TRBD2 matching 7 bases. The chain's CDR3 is CASSPEGGAAEQFF. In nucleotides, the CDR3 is TGTGCCAGCAGCCCAGAGGGAGGGGCTGCTGAGCAGTTCTTC.